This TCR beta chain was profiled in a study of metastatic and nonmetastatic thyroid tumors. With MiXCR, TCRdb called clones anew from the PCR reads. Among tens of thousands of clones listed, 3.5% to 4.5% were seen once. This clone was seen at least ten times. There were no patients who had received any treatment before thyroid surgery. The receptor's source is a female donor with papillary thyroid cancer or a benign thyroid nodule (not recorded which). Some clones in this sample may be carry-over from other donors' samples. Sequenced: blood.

Here the CDR3 DNA reads TGTGCCAGCAGCTTAGTTGCCAGGGGGAGCTCCTACAATGAGCAGTTCTTC. This gives the protein CASSLVARGSSYNEQFF. The chain is built from TRBV11-2 and TRBJ2-1; 7 bases fit TRBD1. CDR3 length equals 17 residues. The V gene's germline CDR1 is SGHAT and CDR2 FQNNGV. With V trimmed by 1 base and J by 0 bases, 6 bases remained unmatched.